This TCR beta chain emerged from a study of T-cell memory formation after mild COVID-19. V was shortened by 2 bases and J by 6 bases, with 11 bases between the two germline ends. The CDR3 contains 13 residues. The germline gives CDR1 SGDLS, CDR2 YYNGEE. General study results and limits: That cross-reactive memory joined was suggested by some responding clones appearing in pre-infection memory. Mainly CM and EM harbored the contracting CD4+ clones; mainly EMRA harbored the CD8+ ones.

As to this clonotype: The antigen remains undetermined.

cDNA libraries for TCR alpha and TCR beta, carrying sample barcodes and UMIs, came from 5'RACE with constant-segment primers. TCRdb passed the 5' RACE reads through MiXCR, listing each CDR3 protein once. The table records under 450,000 distinct CDR3 sequences, roughly a quarter of them present only once. The chain carries TRBV9 and TRBJ1-1; no firm D call. Sequencing input: PBMCs or a T cell subset sorted from them (not recorded which). This TCR was sampled from an adult woman who had mild COVID-19 (a few samples of this study predate the infection). Cell type and time point are not known. The CDR3 DNA sequence: TGTGCCAGCAGCGTTAGGGATGGGGCTGAAGCTTTCTTT. Protein sequence: CASSVRDGAEAFF.